The clone carrying this TCR beta chain was counted between two and nine times. This specimen belongs to a study of blood T cell repertoires in COVID-19. About the study: Material from acute and convalescent COVID-19 was sourced from the United States, Italy and Spain.

CDR1 is MNHEY, CDR2 SVGAGI, per germline. V dropped 8 bases and J dropped 6 bases, with 16 bases sitting between them. The length of the CDR3 is 13 residues. Sequencing used immunoSEQ multiplex PCR; TCRdb keeps in-frame clones, though not all of them. This table has 250,000 to 350,000 clones, around 82% appearing once. Sequenced sample: peripheral blood. V and J are TRBV6-5 and TRBJ1-1; the D gene is possibly TRBD1 (6 bases). The receptor was derived from a human donor with COVID-19, enrolled during active disease. The donor label of this sample is uncertain. CDR3 sequence reads: CASGVEGVAEAFF. The DNA for the CDR3 is TGTGCCAGCGGGGTTGAGGGGGTTGCTGAAGCTTTCTTT.